Listed here are 6 T cell receptor beta chains from one sample, sequenced in a study of OX40 agonist ivuxolimab in advanced cancers. Clones were read by immunoSEQ multiplex PCR, and TCRdb kept only the in-frame ones, dropping some. The sample lists fewer than 85,000 clones, roughly 80% occurring once. The sequences come from CD4+ or CD8+ T cells sorted from blood, collected in a trial of the OX40 agonist ivuxolimab. Receptors originate from an adult with an advanced solid tumor such as melanoma, head and neck, liver or kidney cancer.

The genes are TRBV7-9 and TRBJ1-2; D gene uncertain. In germline, CDR1 is SEHNR, CDR2 FQNEAQ (reference sequence). Trimming pared 0 bases from V and 8 bases from J, leaving 10 bases between. The CDR3 runs 13 residues. CDR3 residues: CASSLAPEQGYTF. CDR3 sequence (DNA): TGTGCCAGCAGCTTAGCGCCGGAGCAGGGCTACACCTTC.

The V and J genes are TRBV7-8 and TRBJ2-7; D is perhaps TRBD2 (6 bases). This CDR3 is 14 amino acids long. V lost 1 base to trimming and J lost 3 bases, with 10 bases between them. Germline CDR1 is SGHVS and CDR2 is FQNEAQ. In DNA, the CDR3 is TGTGCCAGCAGCTTAGAGGGACTTCACTACGAGCAGTACTTC. The encoded protein is CASSLEGLHYEQYF.

This sequence joins TRBV5-6 and TRBJ2-5; 9 bases are shared with TRBD1. V shed 0 bases and J 5 bases; nucleotides not matched to a gene: 5. The CDR3 runs 15 residues. The germline gives CDR1 SGHDT, CDR2 YYEEEE. CDR3 loop: CASSLATGTGETQYF. The CDR3 region has the DNA TGTGCCAGCAGCTTGGCAACCGGGACAGGGGAGACCCAGTACTTC.

This chain joins TRBV7-9 and TRBJ2-1, with D uncertain. Trimming removed 5 bases at V and 8 bases at J, with 10 bases between. Germline CDR1 SEHNR, CDR2 FQNEAQ (reference sequence). The CDR3 loop spans 12 amino acids. This chain's CDR3 is CASSLDQYEQFF. CDR3 sequence (DNA): TGTGCCAGCAGCCTAGACCAATATGAGCAGTTCTTC. Full variable domain (rest looked up from reference TRBV7-9 and TRBJ2-1): DTGVSQNPRHKITKRGQNVTFRCDPISEHNRLYWYRQTLGQGPEFLTYFQNEAQLEKSRLLSDRFSAERPKGSFSTLEIQRTEQGDSAMYLCASSLDQYEQFFGPGTRLTVL.

This clone occurred a few times. This chain links TRBV7-2 with TRBJ1-2; a weak D match, TRBD1 (5 bases). This CDR3 region has 14 residues. With 4 bases removed from V and 2 bases from J, the gap between germline ends came to 11 bases. The germline gives CDR1 SGHTA, CDR2 FQGNSA. CDR3 sequence reads: CASSSRDGNYGYTF. Written as DNA, the CDR3 is TGTGCCAGCAGCTCCCGGGACGGCAACTATGGCTACACCTTC. The entire variable domain, with the rest obtained from reference TRBV7-2 and TRBJ1-2, is as follows: GAGVSQSPSNKVTEKGKDVELRCDPISGHTALYWYRQSLGQGLEFLIYFQGNSAPDKSGLPSDRFSAERTGGSVSTLTIQRTQQEDSAVYLCASSSRDGNYGYTFGSGTRLTVV.

This rearrangement joins TRBV2 to TRBJ2-7; weak D call: TRBD2 (5 bases). The germline gives CDR1 SNHLY, CDR2 FYNNEI. Trimming removed 4 bases from V and 3 bases from J, with 13 bases in between. This CDR3 is built from 14 residues. The CDR3 sequence: CASSGRGGFYEQYF. Here the CDR3 DNA reads TGTGCCAGCAGTGGCCGCGGCGGGTTCTACGAGCAGTACTTC. The variable domain in full, completed from reference TRBV2 and TRBJ2-7, reads EPEVTQTPSHQVTQMGQEVILRCVPISNHLYFYWYRQILGQKVEFLVSFYNNEISEKSEIFDDQFSVERPDGSNFTLKIRSTKLEDSAMYFCASSGRGGFYEQYFGPGTRLTVT.